The clone carrying this T cell receptor beta chain was detected only a few times. These data come from a study of metastatic and nonmetastatic thyroid tumors. This CDR3 comprises 14 residues. Trimming pared 4 bases from V and 4 bases from J, leaving 12 bases between. CDR1 is SGHTA, CDR2 FQGTGA, per germline. Nobody among the patients had been given any treatment before thyroid surgery. TCRdb used MiXCR to call clones anew from the PCR reads. The repertoire includes tens of thousands of clones, 3.5% to 5% of them detected once, and around a fifth sits in the top ten. Sequencing was done on a sample of blood. The sequence derives from a female donor with papillary thyroid cancer or a benign thyroid nodule (not recorded which). Some clones in this sample may be carry-over from other donors' samples. The rearrangement uses TRBV7-3 and TRBJ2-3; weak D call: TRBD2 (5 bases). CDR3 sequence: CASSSRTASDTQYF. The CDR3 nucleotides are TGTGCCAGCAGCTCCAGGACTGCCTCAGATACGCAGTATTTT.